Listed below are T cell receptor beta chains from one sample, sequenced in a study of T cell responses to AZD1222 COVID-19 vaccine. Sequenced by immunoSEQ multiplex PCR; TCRdb stores in-frame clones only, minus some. The sample has 140,000 to 150,000 clones, about 91% seen once; the top ten hold more than 1.4%. The sequences come from peripheral blood, collected on day 0 of AZD1222 vaccination. The receptors here all came from an adult in good health. CDR3s include the opening cysteine and the closing phenylalanine or tryptophan. The order of the fields is CDR3 protein, CDR3 length, J gene, V gene.

CATPGLAANTGELFF | 15 | TRBJ2-2 | TRBV7-2
CASSLHGLAEQFF | 13 | TRBJ2-1 | TRBV5-5
CASSGDYYYEQYF | 13 | TRBJ2-7 | TRBV11-3
CASSDSYDLNYGYTF | 15 | TRBJ1-2 | TRBV28
CASSLALAAQETQYF | 15 | TRBJ2-5 | TRBV5-6
CAGSYSRAYEQYF | 13 | TRBJ2-7 | TRBV6-5
CASSIGTASNTEAFF | 15 | TRBJ1-1 | TRBV19
CASSYWQGDEQYF | 13 | TRBJ2-7 | TRBV6-2/TRBV6-3
CASSGGVNTEAFF | 13 | TRBJ1-1 | TRBV5-6
CASSISRDKYYGYTF | 15 | TRBJ1-2 | TRBV19
CASSSRGAYGYTF | 13 | TRBJ1-2 | TRBV27
CASSLETQGYGYTF | 14 | TRBJ1-2 | TRBV18
CASSLGRGTGTGYTF | 15 | TRBJ1-2 | TRBV11-2
CASGQVGNPYEQYF | 14 | TRBJ2-7 | TRBV19
CATSDFPGETSYNEQFF | 17 | TRBJ2-1 | TRBV24-1
CASKLRDRDSYEQYF | 15 | TRBJ2-7 | TRBV5-1
CASSYGLVVSQETQYF | 16 | TRBJ2-5 | TRBV6-2/TRBV6-3
CASSLGKGGYGYTF | 14 | TRBJ1-2 | TRBV13
CASSDSWGEQFF | 12 | TRBJ2-1 | TRBV6-4
CASSLEPQQFNSPLHF | 16 | TRBJ1-6 | TRBV5-6
CASSKGSAQRSSGANVLTF | 19 | TRBJ2-6 | TRBV21-1
CASSESGPQHF | 11 | TRBJ1-5 | TRBV2
CASSLDLARGMNTEAFF | 17 | TRBJ1-1 | TRBV11-2
CASSRDITDTQYF | 13 | TRBJ2-3 | TRBV25-1
CASRRGSLEGDYGYTF | 16 | TRBJ1-2 | TRBV9
CASSYSGIGELFF | 13 | TRBJ2-2 | TRBV6-2/TRBV6-3
CASSATGQPLLDEQYF | 16 | TRBJ2-7 | TRBV5-1
CAISAEREGLGEQYF | 15 | TRBJ2-7 | TRBV10-3
CASTDSWGYTF | 11 | TRBJ1-2 | TRBV28
CASSPVRGRGEKLFF | 15 | TRBJ1-4 | TRBV11-3
CASSFSWGTATNEKLFF | 17 | TRBJ1-4 | TRBV5-6
CASSAHPGTSEGFTDTQYF | 19 | TRBJ2-3 | TRBV10-1
CASSLVGGGNQPQHF | 15 | TRBJ1-5 | TRBV7-2
CASATGAGVLTDTQYF | 16 | TRBJ2-3 | TRBV5-1
CASSLVGQGDSPLHF | 15 | TRBJ1-6 | TRBV5-4